This T cell receptor (beta chain) stems from a study of early T cells in non-severe SARS-CoV-2 infection. Study at large: The authors sequenced bulk RNA from unsorted whole blood, leaving chains unpaired. General study findings and limits: Private and CD4 specificities were missed by VDJdb matching, which favored anti-spike CD8 responses.

This clonotype was counted between two and nine times. The target antigen is unknown. TCRdb reprocessed the 5' RACE reads with MiXCR, giving one entry per CDR3 protein. Here the sample spans about 60,000 distinct CDR3 sequences, more than 12% being singletons. V lost 1 base, J lost 7 bases, and 3 bases stayed unmatched. The CDR3 length is 15 residues. Germline values: CDR1 SGDLS, CDR2 YYNGEE. V usage is TRBV9 and J usage is TRBJ1-6, with TRBD1 matching over 9 bases. The clonotype was recovered from an adult who was a healthcare worker with PCR-confirmed SARS-CoV-2 infection or an uninfected control (not recorded which). The specimen was whole blood, collected at baseline. CDR3 loop: CASSVQGQGNSPLHF. The DNA for the CDR3 is TGTGCCAGCAGCGTACAGGGACAGGGAAATTCACCCCTCCACTTT. The variable domain in full, with the rest retrieved from reference TRBV9 and TRBJ1-6, is DSGVTQTPKHLITATGQRVTLRCSPRSGDLSVYWYQQSLDQGLQFLIQYYNGEERAKGNILERFSAQQFPDLHSELNLSSLELGDSALYFCASSVQGQGNSPLHFGNGTRLTVT.